Shown below are 27 T cell receptor beta chains from a single sample sequenced in a study of T cells after yellow fever vaccination. TCRdb re-called the 5' RACE reads through MiXCR, storing one row per CDR3 protein. The data contain 78,000 or so distinct CDR3 sequences, roughly 7% of them seen just once; the ten biggest clones take up around 29%. The sequenced sample was CD8+ T cells sorted from PBMCs, obtained 10 to 11 days after the first yellow fever vaccination. All receptors derive from a man aged 18 to 30 who received the YFV17D yellow fever vaccine.

In this sample, this clonotype turned up a few times. The chain joins TRBV27 to TRBJ1-2, with D hard to call. The ends were cut back, 5 bases at V and 8 bases at J, with 18 bases in the middle. The CDR3 consists of 14 residues. Germline-derived CDR1 and CDR2 are MNHEY and SMNVEV (reference sequence). This chain's CDR3 is CASSPKPYRGGYTF. The CDR3 DNA follows: TGTGCCAGCAGTCCGAAGCCCTACAGAGGGGGCTACACCTTC.

In its sample, this clonotype was seen a few times. V is TRBV7-9 and J is TRBJ1-2; a possible D gene is TRBD1 (5 bases). Trimming removed 4 bases at V and 1 base at J, with 16 bases between. Germline V gene sequence: CDR1 SEHNR, CDR2 FQNEAQ (reference sequence). The CDR3 covers 16 residues. The CDR3 bases are TGTGCCAGCAGCTCGAGGGACCGGGGAGGTAACTATGGCTACACCTTC. Translated, it gives CASSSRDRGGNYGYTF.

The table lists this clonotype with a few counts. The chain joins TRBV25-1 to TRBJ1-5; D remains unclear. With 8 bases removed from V and 2 bases from J, the gap between germline ends came to 10 bases. This CDR3 is 13 amino acids long. CDR1 and CDR2 (germline): MGHDK, SYGVNS. CDR3 DNA sequence: TGTGCCAGCTCTACAGCGGGCAATCAGCCCCAGCATTTT. It yields the protein CASSTAGNQPQHF.

The gene calls are TRBV27 and TRBJ1-5; no clear D. This CDR3 spans 14 amino acids. In germline, CDR1 is MNHEY, CDR2 SMNVEV (reference sequence). The ends were cut back, 2 bases at V and 7 bases at J, with 12 bases in the middle. This chain's CDR3 is CASSLGVSGQPQHF. CDR3 DNA: TGTGCCAGCAGTTTAGGGGTGTCGGGGCAGCCCCAGCATTTT.

The V gene is TRBV7-9, the J gene TRBJ2-1, with 12 positions matching TRBD2. There are 16 residues in the CDR3. Looked up from germline, CDR1 is SEHNR and CDR2 is FQNEAQ (reference sequence). V was pared by 5 bases and J by 4 bases, with 6 bases of the junction left unmatched. The CDR3 nucleotides are TGTGCCAGCAGCCTCGGACTAGCGGGGCATTACAATGAGCAGTTCTTC. Protein sequence: CASSLGLAGHYNEQFF.

Comments on this clonotype: A much larger clone sits a single nucleotide away, making a read error possible. The rearrangement links TRBV12-3 or TRBV12-4 to TRBJ2-7; possibly TRBD1 for D (6 bases). This CDR3 spans 14 amino acids. The CDR3 region is CASATGWGSNEQYF. The CDR3 nucleotides are TGTGCCAGCGCAACAGGGTGGGGCTCCAACGAGCAGTACTTC.

DNA for the CDR3: TGTGCCAGCAGTTACTCGACGACAGGAGATACGCAGTATTTT. Residues: CASSYSTTGDTQYF. The chain uses TRBV6-2 or TRBV6-3 and TRBJ2-3; a weak D match, TRBD1 (6 bases). The V end was cut by 0 bases, the J end by 5 bases, with 9 bases between. In germline, CDR1 is MNHEY, CDR2 SVGEGT. The length of the CDR3 is 14 residues.

Ten or more counts support this clonotype. The chain carries TRBV6-5 and TRBJ2-1, with D possibly TRBD1 on 6 matching bases. Between the trimmed V and J ends, which lost 5 bases and 13 bases, there was a span of 15 bases. The CDR3 length is 12 residues. Germline assignment: CDR1 MNHEY and CDR2 SVGAGI. CDR3 residues: CASSPTGDPQFF. The CDR3 DNA sequence: TGTGCCAGCAGTCCGACAGGCGATCCCCAGTTCTTC.

The sample holds many counts of this clonotype. The chain has TRBV6-2 or TRBV6-3 and TRBJ2-2, with D uncertain. The CDR3 sequence is 14 residues long. Trimming removed 1 base from V and 5 bases from J, with 8 bases in between. Germline CDR1 is MNHEY and CDR2 is SVGEGT. CDR3 sequence: CASSYFELTGELFF. The CDR3 coding sequence is TGTGCCAGCAGTTACTTCGAACTAACCGGGGAGCTGTTTTTT.

The chain combines TRBV7-9 with TRBJ2-5; the D is unclear. The CDR3 contains 12 residues. Germline loops: CDR1 SEHNR, CDR2 FQNEAQ (reference sequence). V lost 3 bases and J 3 bases, leaving 5 bases between the germline ends. CDR3 sequence reads: CASSLLEETQYF. The CDR3 DNA reads as TGTGCCAGCAGCTTGTTAGAAGAGACCCAGTACTTC.

The table lists this clonotype with a count of one. The junction and the germline gene differ at one end; a read error may be behind it. The V gene is TRBV14, the J gene TRBJ2-2; no clear D. From germline, CDR1 is SGHDN and CDR2 FVKESK. The CDR3 totals 16 residues. CDR3 amino acids: CASTQNRNINTGELFF. The CDR3 DNA follows: TGTGCCAGCACCCAAAATCGGAACATCAACACCGGGGAGCTGTTTTTT.

This clonotype was counted many times. The genes are TRBV3-1 and TRBJ1-1; D is unresolved. V was cut by 2 bases and J by 6 bases, with 13 bases left in between. Germline CDR1 is LGHDT and CDR2 is YNNKEL (reference sequence). The CDR3 is made up of 14 amino acids. This CDR3 is CASSQLLGGPEAFF. As DNA, the CDR3 is TGTGCCAGCAGCCAACTGTTAGGAGGCCCTGAAGCTTTCTTT.

The sample holds a few counts of this clonotype. The J gene is TRBJ1-5, the V gene TRBV6-2 or TRBV6-3, with unresolved D. CDR1 and CDR2 from the germline V gene are MNHEY and SVGEGT. This CDR3 has 14 residues. V was cut by 6 bases and J by 0 bases, with 9 bases left in between. CDR3 nucleotide sequence: TGTGCCAGCAGCAAGAAATATAGCAATCAGCCCCAGCATTTT. This gives the protein CASSKKYSNQPQHF.

The CDR3 DNA is TGTGCCAGCAGTGAAGGGGGTGGGCAGCGAGCCACAGATACGCAGTATTTT. This encodes CASSEGGGQRATDTQYF. The chain links TRBV25-1 to TRBJ2-3; D tentatively reads TRBD1 or TRBD2 (5 bases each). This CDR3 spans 17 amino acids. Germline V lookup: CDR1 MGHDK, CDR2 SYGVNS. Trimming cost V 2 bases and J 2 bases, with 17 bases left between them.

Many counts were recorded for this clonotype. This rearrangement joins TRBV21-1 to TRBJ2-7; TRBD1 reflects the table's D call only, with no check against the DNA. TRBV21-1 constitutes a pseudogene. CDR3 length: 16 amino acids. The chain's CDR3 is CASSGGHRGSSYEQYV. In DNA, the CDR3 is TGTGCCAGCAGCGGGGGACACCGGGGAAGCTCCTACGAGCAGTACGTC.

This clonotype was seen more than once but under ten times. This chain uses TRBV20-1 with TRBJ2-3; TRBD2 matches at 13 bases. Germline assignment: CDR1 DFQATT and CDR2 SNEGSKA (reference sequence). The junction had 8 bases not matched to a gene; V was cut back by 5 bases and J by 6 bases. The CDR3 consists of 15 residues. Here the CDR3 reads CSAYTSGGAMDTQYF. In DNA, the CDR3 is TGCAGTGCTTATACTAGCGGGGGGGCAATGGATACGCAGTATTTT.

As concerns this clonotype: Sequence at one end of the junction differs from germline and may be a read error. CDR3 sequence (DNA): TGTACCAGCAGTTTCGTGAGGGTAGGGAGAAACACCATATATTTT. Amino acids: CTSSFVRVGRNTIYF. The chain links TRBV12-3 or TRBV12-4 to TRBJ1-3; D is undetermined. The CDR3 length is 15 residues.

The genes are TRBV13 and TRBJ1-2; D remains unclear. This CDR3 region has 16 residues. In germline, CDR1 is PRHDT, CDR2 FYEKMQ (reference sequence). V lost 3 bases, J lost 2 bases, and 16 bases lay in between. The CDR3 spells CASSLVAATKNYGYTF. In DNA, the CDR3 is TGTGCCAGCAGCTTGGTCGCAGCCACGAAGAACTATGGCTACACCTTC.

This clonotype was counted a few times. This chain joins TRBV12-3 or TRBV12-4 and TRBJ1-2; no clear D gene. The CDR3 runs 14 residues. The ends were cut back, 6 bases at V and 4 bases at J, with 15 bases in the middle. The chain's CDR3 is CASSPPWGFYGYTF. DNA of the CDR3: TGTGCCAGCAGCCCTCCTTGGGGTTTCTATGGCTACACCTTC.

This clonotype was detected ten times or more. The chain is built from TRBV4-1 and TRBJ2-1, with 13 bases lining up with TRBD2. The CDR3 runs to 16 residues. The germline V gene encodes CDR1 MGHRA and CDR2 YSYEKL. J lost 8 bases, V lost 1 base, and 5 bases had no gene match. CDR3 DNA: TGCGCCAGCAGCCAAGGCGGACTAGCGGGGGCCGATGAGCAGTTCTTC. Translated: CASSQGGLAGADEQFF.

The chain has TRBV5-4 and TRBJ2-1, with D maybe TRBD1 (6 bases). Germline assignment: CDR1 SGHNT and CDR2 YYREEE (reference sequence). V was clipped by 0 bases and J by 9 bases, with 10 bases between them. This CDR3 is 13 amino acids long. CDR3 protein: CASSLDGGLEQFF. CDR3 bases: TGTGCCAGCAGCTTGGATGGGGGCCTTGAGCAGTTCTTC. The variable domain in full, with the rest retrieved from reference TRBV5-4 and TRBJ2-1, is ETGVTQSPTHLIKTRGQQVTLRCSSQSGHNTVSWYQQALGQGPQFIFQYYREEENGRGNFPPRFSGLQFPNYSSELNVNALELDDSALYLCASSLDGGLEQFFGPGTRLTVL.

This sequence joins TRBV9 and TRBJ2-1, with a tentative D call TRBD1 (6 bases). CDR3 length equals 16 residues. Germline V gives CDR1 SGDLS, CDR2 YYNGEE. Deletions cut 1 base from V and 4 bases from J, with 15 bases between. CDR3 bases: TGTGCCAGCAGCGTAAGTAAGACAGGAGAGTACAATGAGCAGTTCTTC. This sequence encodes CASSVSKTGEYNEQFF. Complete variable domain (other parts from reference TRBV9 and TRBJ2-1): DSGVTQTPKHLITATGQRVTLRCSPRSGDLSVYWYQQSLDQGLQFLIQYYNGEERAKGNILERFSAQQFPDLHSELNLSSLELGDSALYFCASSVSKTGEYNEQFFGPGTRLTVL.

The chain is built from TRBV7-2 and TRBJ2-5; D ambiguous. CDR3 length: 13 amino acids. Germline V gene data show CDR1 as SGHTA and CDR2 as FQGNSA. V was shortened by 4 bases and J by 5 bases, with 11 bases between the two germline ends. The DNA of the CDR3 is TGTGCCAGCAGCTACCCCCCGGCGGAGACCCAGTACTTC. Its translation: CASSYPPAETQYF.

This clonotype was seen a handful of times. This rearrangement joins TRBV30 to TRBJ2-7, with 9 bases matching TRBD1. The germline V gene has CDR1 GTSNPN and CDR2 SVGIG (reference sequence). V shed 0 bases and J 3 bases; nucleotides not matched to a gene: 3. CDR3 length: 14 amino acids. CDR3 loop: CAWSVGQGLYEQYF. DNA for the CDR3: TGTGCCTGGAGTGTAGGACAGGGGCTCTACGAGCAGTACTTC.

This clonotype appeared many times. V is TRBV2 and J is TRBJ2-7; D is unresolved. Trimming took off 3 bases at V and 3 bases at J, with 15 bases between the two ends. Germline V gene sequence: CDR1 SNHLY, CDR2 FYNNEI. The CDR3 covers 15 residues. CDR3 amino acids: CASSELVRVDYEQYF. The DNA for the CDR3 is TGTGCCAGCAGTGAGCTGGTTAGGGTGGACTACGAGCAGTACTTC.

This clonotype occurred many times. The chain joins TRBV6-4 to TRBJ2-3, with 13 bases identical to TRBD2. The CDR3 consists of 15 residues. Germline V gene sequence: CDR1 MRHNA, CDR2 SNTAGT. The V segment lost 4 bases and the J segment 5 bases; nucleotides outside the gene matches: 3. The DNA of the CDR3 is TGTGCCAGCAGTGGACTAGCGGGGGGTATAGATACGCAGTATTTT. Protein sequence: CASSGLAGGIDTQYF.

This clonotype appeared many times. V is TRBV6-5 and J is TRBJ1-2; D is perhaps TRBD1 (5 bases). The V end lost 6 bases, the J end lost 2 bases, and 7 bases lay between the germline ends. This CDR3 has 12 amino acids. The germline CDR1 and CDR2 sequences are MNHEY and SVGAGI. The CDR3 DNA is TGTGCCAGCAGCGCAGGGAACTATGGCTACACCTTC. It codes for CASSAGNYGYTF.